This entry features one T cell receptor beta chain sequence. The record originates from a study of blood T cell repertoires in COVID-19. Study context: Donors in the United States, Italy and Spain gave samples during acute or convalescent COVID-19. Sources were T cells, B-cell-depleted T cells, or PBMCs; the material itself was cDNA or gDNA.

This CDR3 has 16 residues. Trimming left V 5 bases short and J 0 bases short, with 14 bases between. The germline V gene has CDR1 SGHTA and CDR2 FQGNSA. Those enrolled in Seattle joined during active infection and were followed longitudinally afterward. Under the authors' procedure: Estimates of nucleated cell counts were drawn from the amplification of reference gene primers. TCRdb keeps only in-frame clones here, not all; method: immunoSEQ multiplex PCR. The V and J calls and clone size were taken over from that table, and D and trimming were inferred from the DNA. The profile shows tens of thousands of clones, roughly 80% of them singletons.

This chain links TRBV7-2 with TRBJ2-4, with a possible D match to TRBD1 (7 bases). Input material: peripheral blood. The sequence was collected from a man aged 80 or over with COVID-19, enrolled during active disease. In nucleotides, the CDR3 is TGTGCCAGCAGCCCAGGGGGGAGTCTAGCCAAAAACATTCAGTACTTC. It translates to CASSPGGSLAKNIQYF.